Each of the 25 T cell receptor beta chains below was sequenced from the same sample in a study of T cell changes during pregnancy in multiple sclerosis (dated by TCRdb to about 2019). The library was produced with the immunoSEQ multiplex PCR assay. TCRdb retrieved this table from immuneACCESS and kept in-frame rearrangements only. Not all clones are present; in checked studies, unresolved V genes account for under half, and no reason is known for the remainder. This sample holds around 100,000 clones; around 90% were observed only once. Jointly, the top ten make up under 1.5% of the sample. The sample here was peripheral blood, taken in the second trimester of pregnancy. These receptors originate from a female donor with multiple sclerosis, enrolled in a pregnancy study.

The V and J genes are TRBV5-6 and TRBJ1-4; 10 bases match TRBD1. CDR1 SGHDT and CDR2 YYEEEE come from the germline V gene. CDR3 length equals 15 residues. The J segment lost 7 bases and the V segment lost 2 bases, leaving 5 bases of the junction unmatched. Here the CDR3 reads CASSLRQGAREKLFF. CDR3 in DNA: TGTGCCAGCAGCTTAAGACAGGGGGCTCGTGAAAAACTGTTTTTT.

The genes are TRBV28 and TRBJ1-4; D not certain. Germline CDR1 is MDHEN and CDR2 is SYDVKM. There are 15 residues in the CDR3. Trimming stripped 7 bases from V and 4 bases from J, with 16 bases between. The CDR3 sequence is CASTPGGGNNEKLFF. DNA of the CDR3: TGTGCCAGCACCCCGGGCGGAGGGAATAATGAAAAACTGTTTTTT. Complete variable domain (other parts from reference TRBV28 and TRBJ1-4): DVKVTQSSRYLVKRTGEKVFLECVQDMDHENMFWYRQDPGLGLRLIYFSYDVKMKEKGDIPEGYSVSREKKERFSLILESASTNQTSMYLCASTPGGGNNEKLFFGSGTQLSVL.

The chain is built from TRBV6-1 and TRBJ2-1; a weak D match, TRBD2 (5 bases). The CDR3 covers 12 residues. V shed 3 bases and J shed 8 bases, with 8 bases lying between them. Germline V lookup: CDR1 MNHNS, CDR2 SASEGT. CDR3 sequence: CASSDIGDEQFF. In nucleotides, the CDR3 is TGTGCCAGCAGTGACATCGGGGATGAGCAGTTCTTC.

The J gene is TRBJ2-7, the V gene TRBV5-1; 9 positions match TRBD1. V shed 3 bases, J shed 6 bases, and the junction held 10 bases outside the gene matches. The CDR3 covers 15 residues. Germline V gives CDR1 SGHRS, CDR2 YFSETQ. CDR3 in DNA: TGCGCCAGCAGCTGGGAGCCGACAGGGGGACGCGAGCAGTACTTC. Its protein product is CASSWEPTGGREQYF.

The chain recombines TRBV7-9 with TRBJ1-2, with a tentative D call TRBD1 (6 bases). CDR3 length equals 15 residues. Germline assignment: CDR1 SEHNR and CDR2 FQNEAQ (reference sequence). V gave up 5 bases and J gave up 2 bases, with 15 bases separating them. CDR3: CASSPAGAANYGYTF. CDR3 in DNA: TGTGCCAGCAGCCCGGCAGGGGCGGCCAACTATGGCTACACCTTC.

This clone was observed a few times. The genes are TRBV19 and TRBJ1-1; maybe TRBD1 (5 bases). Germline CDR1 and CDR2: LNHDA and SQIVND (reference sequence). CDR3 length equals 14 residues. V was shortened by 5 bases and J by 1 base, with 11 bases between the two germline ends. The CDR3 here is CASSVLGGNTEAFF. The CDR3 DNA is TGTGCCAGTAGTGTCCTGGGGGGGAACACTGAAGCTTTCTTT.

CDR3 in DNA: TGTGCCAGCAGCGTAAATCCGGGACTAGCGGGGGTAGGAACAGATACGCAGTATTTT. It yields the protein CASSVNPGLAGVGTDTQYF. The rearrangement links TRBV5-4 to TRBJ2-3; 14 positions match TRBD2. This CDR3 has 19 residues. Trimming at V came to 4 bases and at J to 3 bases, leaving 13 bases not matched to a gene. Germline CDR1 and CDR2: SGHNT and YYREEE (reference sequence).

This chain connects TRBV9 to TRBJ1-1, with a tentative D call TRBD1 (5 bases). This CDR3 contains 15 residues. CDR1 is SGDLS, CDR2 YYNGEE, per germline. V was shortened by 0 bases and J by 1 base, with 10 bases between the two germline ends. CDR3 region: CASSVGQGPNTEAFF. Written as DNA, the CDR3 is TGTGCCAGCAGCGTAGGTCAGGGCCCGAACACTGAAGCTTTCTTT. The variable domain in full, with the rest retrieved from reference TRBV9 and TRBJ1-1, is DSGVTQTPKHLITATGQRVTLRCSPRSGDLSVYWYQQSLDQGLQFLIQYYNGEERAKGNILERFSAQQFPDLHSELNLSSLELGDSALYFCASSVGQGPNTEAFFGQGTRLTVV.

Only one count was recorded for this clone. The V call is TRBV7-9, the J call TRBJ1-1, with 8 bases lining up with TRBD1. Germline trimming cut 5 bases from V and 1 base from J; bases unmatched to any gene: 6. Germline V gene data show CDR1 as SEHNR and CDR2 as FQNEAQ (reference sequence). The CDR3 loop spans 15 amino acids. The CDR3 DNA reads TGTGCCAGCAGCCCAAACAGGGGGACGAACACTGAAGCTTTCTTT. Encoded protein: CASSPNRGTNTEAFF. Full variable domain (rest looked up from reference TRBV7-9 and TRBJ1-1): DTGVSQNPRHKITKRGQNVTFRCDPISEHNRLYWYRQTLGQGPEFLTYFQNEAQLEKSRLLSDRFSAERPKGSFSTLEIQRTEQGDSAMYLCASSPNRGTNTEAFFGQGTRLTVV.

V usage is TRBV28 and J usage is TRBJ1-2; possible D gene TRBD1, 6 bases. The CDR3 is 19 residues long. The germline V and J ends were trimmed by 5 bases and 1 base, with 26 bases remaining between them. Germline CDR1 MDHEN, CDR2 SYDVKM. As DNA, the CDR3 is TGTGCCAGCAGTCGGGGGTCGAGGAGGGAGGGGGAACGTAACTATGGCTACACCTTC. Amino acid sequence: CASSRGSRREGERNYGYTF.

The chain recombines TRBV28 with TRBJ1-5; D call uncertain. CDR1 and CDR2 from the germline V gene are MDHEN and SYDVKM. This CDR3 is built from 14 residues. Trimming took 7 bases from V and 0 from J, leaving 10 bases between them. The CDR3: CASTQSSSNQPQHF. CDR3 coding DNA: TGTGCCAGCACACAGAGCAGTAGCAATCAGCCCCAGCATTTT. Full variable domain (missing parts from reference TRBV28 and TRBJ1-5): DVKVTQSSRYLVKRTGEKVFLECVQDMDHENMFWYRQDPGLGLRLIYFSYDVKMKEKGDIPEGYSVSREKKERFSLILESASTNQTSMYLCASTQSSSNQPQHFGDGTRLSIL.

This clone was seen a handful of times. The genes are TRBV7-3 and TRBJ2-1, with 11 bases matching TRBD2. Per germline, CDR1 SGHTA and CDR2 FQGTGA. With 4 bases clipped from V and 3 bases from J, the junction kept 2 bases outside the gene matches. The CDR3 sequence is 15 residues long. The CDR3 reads CASSSTSGGYNEQFF. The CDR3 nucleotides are TGTGCCAGCAGCTCCACTAGCGGGGGCTACAATGAGCAGTTCTTC.

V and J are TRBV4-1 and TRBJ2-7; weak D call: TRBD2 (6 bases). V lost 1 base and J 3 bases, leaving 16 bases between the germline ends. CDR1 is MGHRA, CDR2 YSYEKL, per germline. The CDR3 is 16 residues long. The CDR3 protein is CASSQVGGVGNYEQYF. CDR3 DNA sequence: TGCGCCAGCAGCCAAGTAGGAGGGGTTGGAAACTACGAGCAGTACTTC.

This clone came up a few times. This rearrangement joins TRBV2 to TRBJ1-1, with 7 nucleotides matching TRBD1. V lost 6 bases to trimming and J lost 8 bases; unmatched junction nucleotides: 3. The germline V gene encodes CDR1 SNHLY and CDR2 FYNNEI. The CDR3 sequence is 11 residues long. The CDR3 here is CASSGTVEAFF. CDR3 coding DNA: TGTGCCAGCAGCGGGACAGTGGAAGCTTTCTTT.

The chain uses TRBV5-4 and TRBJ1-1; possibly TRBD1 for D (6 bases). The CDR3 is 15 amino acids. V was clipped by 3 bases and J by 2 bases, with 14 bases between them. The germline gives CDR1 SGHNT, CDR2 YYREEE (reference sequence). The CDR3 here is CASSSPGHSNTEAFF. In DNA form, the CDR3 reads TGTGCCAGCAGCTCTCCGGGACATAGCAACACTGAAGCTTTCTTT.

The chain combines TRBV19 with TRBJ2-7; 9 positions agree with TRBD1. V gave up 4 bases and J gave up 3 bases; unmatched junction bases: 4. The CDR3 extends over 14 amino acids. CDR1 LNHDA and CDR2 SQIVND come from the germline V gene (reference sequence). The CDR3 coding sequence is TGTGCCAGTAGTAACAGGGGGCGCCACTACGAGCAGTACTTC. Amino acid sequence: CASSNRGRHYEQYF.

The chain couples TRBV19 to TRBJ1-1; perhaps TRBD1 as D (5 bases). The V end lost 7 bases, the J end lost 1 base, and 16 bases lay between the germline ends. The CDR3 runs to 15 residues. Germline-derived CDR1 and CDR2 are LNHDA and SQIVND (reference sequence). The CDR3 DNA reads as TGTGCCAGTATTTCCCTTAGGGGTCGGAACACTGAAGCTTTCTTT. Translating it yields CASISLRGRNTEAFF.

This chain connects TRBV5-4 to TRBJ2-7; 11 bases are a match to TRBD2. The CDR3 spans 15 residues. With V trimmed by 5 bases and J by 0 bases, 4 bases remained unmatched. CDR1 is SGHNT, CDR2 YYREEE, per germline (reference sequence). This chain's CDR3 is CASRLGTSGSYEQYF. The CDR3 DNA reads TGTGCCAGCAGGCTCGGGACTAGCGGCTCCTACGAGCAGTACTTC.

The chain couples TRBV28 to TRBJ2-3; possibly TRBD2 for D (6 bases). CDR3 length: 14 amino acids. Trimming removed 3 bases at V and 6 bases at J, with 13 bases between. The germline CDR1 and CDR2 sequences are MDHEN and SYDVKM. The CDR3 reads CASSLALRGDTQYF. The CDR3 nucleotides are TGTGCCAGCAGTTTGGCCCTACGGGGGGATACGCAGTATTTT.

The DNA for the CDR3 is TGTGCCAGCAGCCGTGGGACAGTTAATTCACCCCTCCACTTT. Translation gives CASSRGTVNSPLHF. The chain couples TRBV5-4 to TRBJ1-6, with 7 bases that match TRBD1. CDR3 length: 14 amino acids. J lost 6 bases, V lost 4 bases, and 4 bases had no gene match. From germline, CDR1 is SGHNT and CDR2 YYREEE (reference sequence).

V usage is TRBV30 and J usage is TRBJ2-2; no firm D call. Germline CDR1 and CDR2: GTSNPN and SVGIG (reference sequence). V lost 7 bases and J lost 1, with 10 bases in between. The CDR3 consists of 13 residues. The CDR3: CAFDNQNTGELFF. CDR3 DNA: TGTGCCTTTGACAACCAGAACACCGGGGAGCTGTTTTTT.

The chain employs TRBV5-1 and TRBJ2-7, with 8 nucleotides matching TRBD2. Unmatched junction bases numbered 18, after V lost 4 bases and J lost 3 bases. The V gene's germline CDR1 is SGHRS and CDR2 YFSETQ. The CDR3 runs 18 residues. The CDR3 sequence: CASSPRGPLAGVVYEQYF. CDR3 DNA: TGCGCCAGCAGCCCCAGGGGCCCCCTAGCGGGCGTTGTCTACGAGCAGTACTTC.

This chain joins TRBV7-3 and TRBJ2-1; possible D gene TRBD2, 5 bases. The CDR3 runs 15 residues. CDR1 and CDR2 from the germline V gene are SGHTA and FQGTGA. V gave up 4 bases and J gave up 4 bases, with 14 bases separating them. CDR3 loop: CASSSAEEHYNEQFF. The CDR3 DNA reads TGTGCCAGCAGCTCGGCGGAGGAACATTACAATGAGCAGTTCTTC.

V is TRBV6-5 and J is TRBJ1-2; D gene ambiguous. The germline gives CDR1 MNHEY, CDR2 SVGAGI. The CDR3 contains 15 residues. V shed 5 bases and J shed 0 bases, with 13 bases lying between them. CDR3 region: CASSAGRSPNYGYTF. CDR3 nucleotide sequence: TGTGCCAGCAGTGCCGGGAGGAGCCCTAACTATGGCTACACCTTC.

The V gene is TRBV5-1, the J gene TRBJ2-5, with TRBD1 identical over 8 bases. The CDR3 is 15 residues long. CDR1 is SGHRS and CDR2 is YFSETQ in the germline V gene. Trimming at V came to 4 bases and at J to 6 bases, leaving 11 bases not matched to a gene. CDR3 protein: CASSLGQGLTKTQYF. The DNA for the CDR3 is TGCGCCAGCAGCCTAGGACAGGGCTTAACAAAGACCCAGTACTTC.